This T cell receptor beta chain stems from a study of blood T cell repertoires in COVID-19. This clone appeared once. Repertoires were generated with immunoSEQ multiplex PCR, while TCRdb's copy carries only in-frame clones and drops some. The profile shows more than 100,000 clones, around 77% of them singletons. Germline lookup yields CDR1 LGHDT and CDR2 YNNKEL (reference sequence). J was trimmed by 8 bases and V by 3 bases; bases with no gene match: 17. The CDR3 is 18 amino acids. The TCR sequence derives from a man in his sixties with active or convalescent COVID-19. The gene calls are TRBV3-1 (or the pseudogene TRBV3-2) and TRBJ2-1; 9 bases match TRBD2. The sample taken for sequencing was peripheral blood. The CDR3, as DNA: TGTGCCAGCAGCCATGGCAAGAGCGGGAGGTATATACGGGATGAGCAGTTCTTC. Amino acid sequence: CASSHGKSGRYIRDEQFF.